The rows below give T cell receptor beta chains drawn from one sample of a study of PD-L1 blockade in urothelial cancer. Measured with immunoSEQ multiplex PCR; TCRdb has only the in-frame clones, and not every one. The sample shows some 27,000 clones, 80% of them seen only once. This specimen consisted of PBMCs, obtained around atezolizumab (anti-PD-L1) treatment. These receptors were collected from a man over 45 with urothelial cancer. CDR3s include the opening cysteine and the closing phenylalanine or tryptophan. D genes are given only for firm matches. The size entry is marked missing in some rows and otherwise reads once, few, many or a size class.

abundance: -
d_gene: TRBD1
v_gene: TRBV10-1
j_gene: TRBJ2-5
CDR3nt: TGCGCCAGCAGTTCGGGACAGATAGGAGAGACCCAGTACTTC
CDR3aa: CASSSGQIGETQYF

abundance: -
d_gene: -
v_gene: TRBV7-9
j_gene: TRBJ1-5
CDR3nt: TGTGCCAGCAGCTTATCGCGGGATCAGCCCCAGCATTTT
CDR3aa: CASSLSRDQPQHF

abundance: once
d_gene: TRBD1
v_gene: TRBV28
j_gene: TRBJ2-6
CDR3nt: TGTGCCAGCAGCTGGGGACAGGGGGCTGGGGCCAACGTCCTGACTTTC
CDR3aa: CASSWGQGAGANVLTF

abundance: -
d_gene: -
v_gene: TRBV15
j_gene: TRBJ1-1
CDR3nt: TGTGCCACCAGCAGAGGGGGGCTAAACACTGAAGCTTTCTTT
CDR3aa: CATSRGGLNTEAFF

abundance: -
d_gene: -
v_gene: TRBV15
j_gene: TRBJ2-5
CDR3nt: TGTGCCACCAGCAGAGATAGGGGTGAGACCCAGTACTTC
CDR3aa: CATSRDRGETQYF

abundance: -
d_gene: -
v_gene: TRBV5-8
j_gene: TRBJ1-3
CDR3nt: TGTGCCAGCAGCCCCCGGGTCAGTGGAAACACCATATATTTT
CDR3aa: CASSPRVSGNTIYF

abundance: -
d_gene: -
v_gene: TRBV5-1
j_gene: TRBJ1-1
CDR3nt: TGCGCCAGCAGCTTCCCCGGGGGAACTGAAGCTTTCTTT
CDR3aa: CASSFPGGTEAFF

abundance: -
d_gene: TRBD2
v_gene: TRBV18
j_gene: TRBJ2-3
CDR3nt: TGTGCCAGCTCACCACCCCAGGGAGGGGATGTCACAGATACGCAGTATTTT
CDR3aa: CASSPPQGGDVTDTQYF

abundance: -
d_gene: TRBD1
v_gene: TRBV6-5
j_gene: TRBJ1-1
CDR3nt: TGTGCCAGCGTCCCGTGGGGACAGGGCGACACTGAAGCTTTCTTT
CDR3aa: CASVPWGQGDTEAFF

abundance: -
d_gene: TRBD1
v_gene: TRBV28
j_gene: TRBJ1-2
CDR3nt: TGTGCCAGCAGTTTTGTAAGCGGACAGGGGAATGGCTACACCTTC
CDR3aa: CASSFVSGQGNGYTF

abundance: -
d_gene: TRBD1
v_gene: TRBV28
j_gene: TRBJ1-1
CDR3nt: TGTGCCAGCAGTTTATATGGGACAGCCAACACTGAAGCTTTCTTT
CDR3aa: CASSLYGTANTEAFF

abundance: -
d_gene: -
v_gene: TRBV9
j_gene: TRBJ2-1
CDR3nt: TGTGCCAGCAGCGTGGGCTCTACTCACAATGAGCAGTTCTTC
CDR3aa: CASSVGSTHNEQFF

abundance: -
d_gene: TRBD1
v_gene: TRBV28
j_gene: TRBJ2-2
CDR3nt: TGTGCCAGCAGTTTTCCGACAGGGGGCACCGGGGAGCTGTTTTTT
CDR3aa: CASSFPTGGTGELFF

abundance: few
d_gene: -
v_gene: TRBV19
j_gene: TRBJ1-5
CDR3nt: TGTGCCAGTAACGCGGGCAATCAGCCCCAGCATTTT
CDR3aa: CASNAGNQPQHF

abundance: -
d_gene: TRBD2
v_gene: TRBV9
j_gene: TRBJ2-7
CDR3nt: TGTGCCAGCAGCGTCCTAGCGGGAGGCCCTGGTGAGCAGTACTTC
CDR3aa: CASSVLAGGPGEQYF

abundance: -
d_gene: TRBD2
v_gene: TRBV7-2
j_gene: TRBJ2-7
CDR3nt: TGTGCCAGCAGCTGGGCTAGCGGTCCCTACGAGCAGTACTTC
CDR3aa: CASSWASGPYEQYF

abundance: -
d_gene: -
v_gene: TRBV7-8
j_gene: TRBJ2-2
CDR3nt: TGTGCCAGCAGCTTAGCGGGCGGGGCCACCGGGGAGCTGTTTTTT
CDR3aa: CASSLAGGATGELFF

abundance: -
d_gene: -
v_gene: TRBV5-5
j_gene: TRBJ1-1
CDR3nt: TGTGCCAGCAGCTCCAGAGGCACTGAAGCTTTCTTT
CDR3aa: CASSSRGTEAFF

abundance: -
d_gene: TRBD2
v_gene: TRBV5-4
j_gene: TRBJ2-5
CDR3nt: TGTGCCAGCAGCTTGGGCTCTAGCGGGAGGGCCGGGGAGACCCAGTACTTC
CDR3aa: CASSLGSSGRAGETQYF

abundance: -
d_gene: TRBD1
v_gene: TRBV2
j_gene: TRBJ1-5
CDR3nt: TGTGCCAGCAATCAAAGGGGGCGCAATCAGCCCCAGCATTTT
CDR3aa: CASNQRGRNQPQHF

abundance: -
d_gene: -
v_gene: TRBV7-8
j_gene: TRBJ2-3
CDR3nt: TGTGCCAGCATCAGCAGGGATGCAGATACGCAGTATTTT
CDR3aa: CASISRDADTQYF

abundance: once
d_gene: -
v_gene: TRBV5-5
j_gene: TRBJ2-7
CDR3nt: TGTGCCAGCAGCCCCTTAGTCGAGCAGTACTTC
CDR3aa: CASSPLVEQYF

abundance: -
d_gene: TRBD1
v_gene: TRBV5-1
j_gene: TRBJ2-2
CDR3nt: TGCGCCAGCAGCTTCTCCGGGACAGCTTACGCGAACACCGGGGAGCTGTTTTTT
CDR3aa: CASSFSGTAYANTGELFF

abundance: -
d_gene: -
v_gene: TRBV5-4
j_gene: TRBJ2-2
CDR3nt: TGTGCCAGCAGCTTTGGCGGGACAGCGAACACCGGGGAGCTGTTTTTT
CDR3aa: CASSFGGTANTGELFF

abundance: -
d_gene: TRBD1
v_gene: TRBV5-5
j_gene: TRBJ2-1
CDR3nt: TGTGCCAGCAGTAATCCGGGACAGGGGGCGAATGAGCAGTTCTTC
CDR3aa: CASSNPGQGANEQFF

abundance: -
d_gene: -
v_gene: TRBV30
j_gene: TRBJ2-6
CDR3nt: TGTGCCTGGAGTTTGGGACTTGGGGCCAACGTCCTGACTTTC
CDR3aa: CAWSLGLGANVLTF

abundance: -
d_gene: TRBD2
v_gene: TRBV29-1
j_gene: TRBJ2-1
CDR3nt: TGCAGCGTTGAGGAGCGGGGGGGCCTGGCTGAGCAGTTCTTC
CDR3aa: CSVEERGGLAEQFF

abundance: -
d_gene: TRBD1
v_gene: TRBV5-1
j_gene: TRBJ1-1
CDR3nt: TGCGCCAGCCGGGGGACAGGGGATGGCACTGAAGCTTTCTTT
CDR3aa: CASRGTGDGTEAFF

abundance: -
d_gene: TRBD2
v_gene: TRBV11-1
j_gene: TRBJ2-1
CDR3nt: TGTGCCAGCAGCCAGAGGACTAGCCCAGCGGGGAATGAGCAGTTCTTC
CDR3aa: CASSQRTSPAGNEQFF

abundance: medium-sized
d_gene: TRBD2
v_gene: TRBV5-1
j_gene: TRBJ2-5
CDR3nt: TGCGCCAGCAGCATCCTAGCGGGAGGGCGTGAGACCCAGTACTTC
CDR3aa: CASSILAGGRETQYF

abundance: -
d_gene: TRBD2
v_gene: TRBV7-2
j_gene: TRBJ2-6
CDR3nt: TGTGCCAGCAGCTTCCCGGGGGGAGGGGCCAACGTCCTGACTTTC
CDR3aa: CASSFPGGGANVLTF

abundance: -
d_gene: -
v_gene: TRBV7-6
j_gene: TRBJ2-5
CDR3nt: TGTGCCAGCAGCTTAGCGCAGGTGGGAGAGACCCAGTACTTC
CDR3aa: CASSLAQVGETQYF